Shown below are 9 T cell receptor beta chains from a single sample sequenced in a study of cytomegalovirus exposure and HLA in healthy donors. Sequencing used immunoSEQ multiplex PCR; TCRdb keeps in-frame clones, though not all of them. Of more than 95,000 clones listed, around nine tenths are singletons. Sequencing input: PBMCs. Receptors originate from a woman aged 18 to 35 in good health and CMV-seronegative.

This chain uses TRBV28 with TRBJ1-5; unclear D gene. This CDR3 has 15 amino acids. Germline V gives CDR1 MDHEN, CDR2 SYDVKM. V lost 7 bases and J 1 base, leaving 14 bases between the germline ends. This CDR3 reads CASTSAAGSNQPQHF. CDR3 bases: TGTGCCAGCACCTCGGCCGCGGGCAGCAATCAGCCCCAGCATTTT.

This chain links TRBV7-9 with TRBJ2-2, with 12 bases fitting TRBD2. Germline V lookup: CDR1 SEHNR, CDR2 FQNEAQ (reference sequence). There are 18 residues in the CDR3. Trimming removed 4 bases from V and 4 bases from J; junction bases left unmatched: 10. The DNA for the CDR3 is TGTGCCAGCAGCTCACGGACTAGCGGGAAAGGTAGCACCGGGGAGCTGTTTTTT. This codes for CASSSRTSGKGSTGELFF.

The CDR3 loop is CASSPGQGTGELFF. The CDR3, as DNA: TGCGCCAGCAGCCCGGGACAGGGGACCGGGGAGCTGTTTTTT. The rearrangement uses TRBV5-1 and TRBJ2-2; 10 nucleotides align to TRBD1. J gave up 5 bases and V 4 bases, and 2 bases lay outside the gene matches. CDR1 SGHRS and CDR2 YFSETQ come from the germline V gene. This CDR3 has 14 residues.

The CDR3 region has the DNA TGTGCCAGCTCAGAAGGACAGGGCGACTATGGCTACACCTTC. It translates to CASSEGQGDYGYTF. The chain recombines TRBV18 with TRBJ1-2; 8 bases are shared with TRBD1. This CDR3 is 14 amino acids long. The germline gives CDR1 KGHSH, CDR2 LQKENI. J was trimmed by 3 bases and V by 5 bases; bases with no gene match: 5.

The rearrangement joins TRBV5-1 to TRBJ2-3; D not resolved. The V gene's germline CDR1 is SGHRS and CDR2 YFSETQ. Trimming removed 0 bases from V and 3 bases from J, with 14 bases in between. CDR3 size: 16 residues. CDR3: CASSLGEQGATDTQYF. The CDR3, as DNA: TGCGCCAGCAGCTTGGGTGAGCAAGGAGCAACAGATACGCAGTATTTT.

This chain joins TRBV18 and TRBJ1-3, with D maybe TRBD1 (6 bases). The germline CDR1 and CDR2 sequences are KGHSH and LQKENI. V was pared by 3 bases and J by 3 bases, with 12 bases between. This CDR3 has 15 residues. The CDR3: CASSPTGIGGNTIYF. The CDR3 nucleotides are TGTGCCAGCTCACCCACAGGGATAGGTGGAAACACCATATATTTT.

The chain is built from TRBV25-1 and TRBJ2-5; no reliable D call. CDR1 and CDR2 (germline): MGHDK, SYGVNS. The V and J ends lost 1 base and 1 base respectively, with 10 bases between them. CDR3 size: 15 residues. The CDR3 sequence is CASSEFNRRQETQYF. The DNA of the CDR3 is TGTGCCAGCAGTGAATTTAACAGACGCCAAGAGACCCAGTACTTC.

The chain couples TRBV5-5 to TRBJ1-2; no firm D call. CDR1 is SGHKS and CDR2 is YYEKEE in the germline V gene (reference sequence). The V end was cut by 1 base, the J end by 12 bases, with 13 bases between. The CDR3 runs to 12 residues. CDR3 sequence (DNA): TGTGCCAGCAGCTTGCGGGGTGTCAGAGACACCTTC. Translated: CASSLRGVRDTF.

This chain connects TRBV28 to TRBJ2-3, with D unresolved. V shed 2 bases and J shed 6 bases, with 15 bases lying between them. Germline V gene data show CDR1 as MDHEN and CDR2 as SYDVKM. This CDR3 has 15 amino acids. The CDR3 DNA is TGTGCCAGCAGTTTACGGAGCCCCCTCTGGGATACGCAGTATTTT. Translating it yields CASSLRSPLWDTQYF. The whole variable domain, filled in from reference TRBV28 and TRBJ2-3, reads DVKVTQSSRYLVKRTGEKVFLECVQDMDHENMFWYRQDPGLGLRLIYFSYDVKMKEKGDIPEGYSVSREKKERFSLILESASTNQTSMYLCASSLRSPLWDTQYFGPGTRLTVL.